One sample yielded the 9 T cell receptor beta chains listed below, sequenced in a study of control samples from healthy donors and cancer patients. Data came from immunoSEQ multiplex PCR; TCRdb stores just in-frame clones and leaves some out. The sample yields about 94,000 clones, 90% seen once. Source material: blood. The receptors stem from a woman in her late teens or twenties in good health.

The CDR3 nucleotides read TGTGCCAGCAGCTACCCCGGGACAGGGGGAGACGGCTACACCTTC. It specifies CASSYPGTGGDGYTF. The chain uses TRBV7-9 and TRBJ1-2; 11 positions agree with TRBD1. The J segment lost 8 bases and the V segment lost 4 bases, leaving 9 bases of the junction unmatched. The CDR3 has 15 residues. The germline V gene has CDR1 SEHNR and CDR2 FQNEAQ (reference sequence).

J is TRBJ1-6 and V is TRBV5-6, with 12 bases fitting TRBD1. This CDR3 contains 16 residues. J was trimmed by 7 bases and V by 4 bases; bases with no gene match: 6. CDR1 and CDR2 (germline): SGHDT, YYEEEE. CDR3 bases: TGTGCCAGCAGCCTAGGGACAGGGGGCCCCAATTCACCCCTCCACTTT. Translating gives CASSLGTGGPNSPLHF. The entire variable domain, with the rest obtained from reference TRBV5-6 and TRBJ1-6, is as follows: DAGVTQSPTHLIKTRGQQVTLRCSPKSGHDTVSWYQQALGQGPQFIFQYYEEEERQRGNFPDRFSGHQFPNYSSELNVNALLLGDSALYLCASSLGTGGPNSPLHFGNGTRLTVT.

V usage is TRBV4-2 and J usage is TRBJ2-1, with TRBD2 matching over 9 bases. The CDR3 has 15 amino acids. V lost 6 bases to trimming and J lost 7 bases; unmatched junction nucleotides: 10. CDR1 LGHNA and CDR2 YNFKEQ come from the germline V gene. The CDR3 reads CASRGDAGGPNEQFF. The CDR3 nucleotides read TGTGCCAGCAGAGGGGACGCGGGGGGGCCGAATGAGCAGTTCTTC.

The V call is TRBV9, the J call TRBJ1-2; D ambiguous. The CDR3 length is 14 residues. Germline lookup yields CDR1 SGDLS and CDR2 YYNGEE. V was pared by 4 bases and J by 5 bases, with 15 bases between. CDR3 in DNA: TGTGCCAGCAGCCTGGACGAATCCAATTATGGCTACACCTTC. Translating it yields CASSLDESNYGYTF.

This clone appeared a single time. V and J are TRBV5-4 and TRBJ2-2; a weak D match, TRBD1 (6 bases). In germline, CDR1 is SGHNT, CDR2 YYREEE (reference sequence). V was shortened by 4 bases and J by 5 bases, with 12 bases between the two germline ends. The CDR3 is 14 residues long. CDR3 in amino acids: CASSAPQGTGELFF. DNA for the CDR3: TGTGCCAGCAGCGCCCCCCAGGGGACCGGGGAGCTGTTTTTT.

This chain links TRBV7-2 with TRBJ1-2; maybe TRBD1 (6 bases). The CDR3 covers 15 residues. Trimming stripped 1 base from V and 3 bases from J, with 12 bases between. Germline assignment: CDR1 SGHTA and CDR2 FQGNSA. The CDR3 sequence is CASSLDSWTDYGYTF. In DNA form, the CDR3 reads TGTGCCAGCAGCTTAGATTCGTGGACAGACTATGGCTACACCTTC.

The chain is built from TRBV3-1 (or the pseudogene TRBV3-2) and TRBJ2-2; a weak D match, TRBD2 (6 bases). This CDR3 comprises 16 residues. Trimming took 0 bases from V and 4 from J, leaving 12 bases between them. Looked up from germline, CDR1 is LGHDT and CDR2 is YNNKEL (reference sequence). In DNA form, the CDR3 reads TGTGCCAGCAGCCAAGAGCTGGCGGGGATCACCGGGGAGCTGTTTTTT. Translated: CASSQELAGITGELFF.

The rearrangement links TRBV6-2 or TRBV6-3 to TRBJ2-5; 9 nucleotides align to TRBD2. The CDR3 totals 17 residues. V was clipped by 4 bases and J by 2 bases; unmatched bases: 11. Germline CDR1 MNHEY, CDR2 SVGEGT. CDR3 sequence reads: CASSLRGRGGWQETQYF. The CDR3 nucleotides read TGTGCCAGCAGTTTAAGAGGGCGGGGGGGCTGGCAAGAGACCCAGTACTTC.

This chain uses TRBV2 with TRBJ2-3, with D tentatively TRBD2 (6 bases). CDR3 size: 13 residues. Germline CDR1 SNHLY, CDR2 FYNNEI. The V end lost 6 bases, the J end lost 3 bases, and 10 bases lay between the germline ends. The CDR3 here is CASRGGETDTQYF. The CDR3 bases are TGTGCCAGCAGAGGAGGGGAGACAGATACGCAGTATTTT.